Described below is a single TCR beta chain sequence and its context. As yet, its antigen is unknown. Trimming at V came to 6 bases and at J to 2 bases, leaving 6 bases not matched to a gene. From germline, CDR1 is MNHEY and CDR2 SMNVEV (reference sequence). The CDR3 spans 14 residues. This sample was taken from a study of siplizumab effects on memory and regulatory T cells. Study observations and caveats: A minor fraction of alloreactive clones, and no more, mapped to unstimulated subsets. It seemed that naive T cells were more diverse than memory cells and were major contributors to the alloresponse. Proliferating CD4+ or CD8+ clones, roughly 75-95% of them, lacked an assignable naive or memory phenotype.

Assay used: immunoSEQ multiplex PCR; TCRdb lists only in-frame clones, some missing. The sample has 85,000 to 95,000 clones; around 94% are singletons. The specimen sequenced was non-Treg CD4+ T cells sorted from blood. The receptor's source is a human donor in good health. The gene calls are TRBV27 and TRBJ2-7, with 8 positions matching TRBD2. The CDR3 region has the DNA TGTGCCAGCAGACTACTAGCGGTAACCTACGAGCAGTACTTC. Amino acids: CASRLLAVTYEQYF.